These 8 T cell receptor beta chains were sequenced from one sample in a study of blood T cell repertoires in COVID-19. Produced via immunoSEQ multiplex PCR; TCRdb's table is partial and in-frame only. The sample lists 100,000 to 150,000 clones; 88% were seen once. Material for sequencing was peripheral blood. Receptors originate from a middle-aged man with acute or convalescent COVID-19.

This clone was observed a few times. The chain combines TRBV5-6 with TRBJ2-2; possible D gene TRBD2, 5 bases. The ends were cut back, 4 bases at V and 6 bases at J, with 16 bases in the middle. This CDR3 region has 15 residues. Germline CDR1 is SGHDT and CDR2 is YYEEEE. CDR3 sequence reads: CASSTRGNRAGELFF. CDR3 sequence (DNA): TGTGCCAGCAGCACCCGGGGAAATCGGGCCGGGGAGCTGTTTTTT.

The V and J genes are TRBV19 and TRBJ2-2, with a possible D match to TRBD1 (8 bases). Germline V gene sequence: CDR1 LNHDA, CDR2 SQIVND (reference sequence). This CDR3 has 14 amino acids. V was trimmed by 4 bases and J by 6 bases, leaving 12 bases between them. For the CDR3, the DNA is TGTGCCAGTAGTACACAGGGGGGGGCCGGGGAGCTGTTTTTT. Encoded protein: CASSTQGGAGELFF.

V and J are TRBV11-2 and TRBJ2-7, with 10 bases lining up with TRBD2. The CDR3 is 14 residues long. V shed 4 bases and J 7 bases; nucleotides not matched to a gene: 7. Germline loops: CDR1 SGHAT, CDR2 FQNNGV. CDR3 nucleotide sequence: TGTGCCAGCAGCTCCCGGCCTAGCGGGGGTGAGCAGTACTTC. Translated, it gives CASSSRPSGGEQYF. Filled out from reference TRBV11-2 and TRBJ2-7, the complete variable domain reads EAGVAQSPRYKIIEKRQSVAFWCNPISGHATLYWYQQILGQGPKLLIQFQNNGVVDDSQLPKDRFSAERLKGVDSTLKIQPAKLEDSAVYLCASSSRPSGGEQYFGPGTRLTVT.

The chain recombines TRBV5-1 with TRBJ1-1; D possibly corresponds to TRBD1 (5 bases). Germline CDR1 SGHRS, CDR2 YFSETQ. The V gene lost 2 bases and the J gene lost 5 bases, with 10 bases spanning the gap. There are 13 residues in the CDR3. For the CDR3, the DNA is TGCGCCAGCAGCTTTGGGGGGGATACTGAAGCTTTCTTT. This codes for CASSFGGDTEAFF.

This clone was seen a handful of times. This sequence joins TRBV2 and TRBJ2-7; D is unclear. Germline CDR1 is SNHLY and CDR2 is FYNNEI. This CDR3 region has 13 residues. V dropped 5 bases and J dropped 1 base, with 9 bases sitting between them. This CDR3 reads CASSLKQSYEQYF. For the CDR3, the DNA is TGTGCCAGCAGTTTAAAACAGTCCTACGAGCAGTACTTC.

This chain uses TRBV2 with TRBJ2-7, with a possible D match to TRBD1 (6 bases). The CDR3 length is 14 residues. Germline lookup yields CDR1 SNHLY and CDR2 FYNNEI. Trimming took 6 bases from V and 6 from J, leaving 18 bases between them. For the CDR3, the DNA is TGTGCCAGCAGGGAACAGGGTCGGGTTAGCGAGCAGTACTTC. This sequence encodes CASREQGRVSEQYF.

The gene calls are TRBV2 and TRBJ2-5; no clear D gene. The V end lost 5 bases, the J end lost 2 bases, and 12 bases lay between the germline ends. In germline, CDR1 is SNHLY, CDR2 FYNNEI. The length of the CDR3 is 14 residues. CDR3 region: CASSPTKLQETQYF. CDR3 bases: TGTGCCAGCAGTCCAACCAAGCTACAAGAGACCCAGTACTTC.

This clone has just a few counts. This chain uses TRBV6-5 with TRBJ1-3, with TRBD1 as a possible D gene (5 bases). V lost 7 bases, J lost 2 bases, and 15 bases lay in between. The CDR3 has 15 residues. Germline V gene sequence: CDR1 MNHEY, CDR2 SVGAGI. The CDR3 reads CASKKQGRAGNTIYF. CDR3 bases: TGTGCCAGCAAAAAGCAAGGCAGGGCTGGAAACACCATATATTTT.